This entry lists 26 T cell receptor beta chains sequenced from one sample in a study of blood T cell repertoires in COVID-19. Sequenced by immunoSEQ multiplex PCR; TCRdb stores in-frame clones only, minus some. The sample consists of about 13,000 clones, approximately 72% of them appearing once. What was sequenced was peripheral blood. These receptor sequences come from a woman over 75 with acute or convalescent COVID-19.

The chain employs TRBV20-1 and TRBJ2-3; 9 bases are a match to TRBD2. Germline CDR1 DFQATT, CDR2 SNEGSKA (reference sequence). The CDR3 contains 11 residues. V lost 5 bases to trimming and J lost 13 bases; unmatched junction nucleotides: 7. The CDR3 protein is CSAALAGLEYF. The CDR3 DNA is TGCAGTGCTGCCCTAGCGGGGCTGGAGTATTTT.

This clone was detected once. The genes are TRBV9 and TRBJ2-3, with D perhaps matching TRBD2 (5 bases). This CDR3 has 12 residues. V was trimmed by 2 bases and J by 4 bases, leaving 5 bases between them. Germline CDR1 reads SGDLS; CDR2 reads YYNGEE. The CDR3 nucleotides read TGTGCCAGCAGCGTTAGCGCAGATACGCAGTATTTT. Translating it yields CASSVSADTQYF.

The V call is TRBV10-3, the J call TRBJ1-1; 7 bases align to TRBD1. V gave up 10 bases and J gave up 0 bases; unmatched junction bases: 11. This CDR3 is built from 15 residues. Germline loops: CDR1 ENHRY, CDR2 SYGVKD. This chain's CDR3 is CATGQTLEMNTEAFF. The CDR3 region has the DNA TGTGCCACGGGACAGACCCTTGAGATGAACACTGAAGCTTTCTTT.

This chain connects TRBV30 to TRBJ2-1; D call uncertain. The germline CDR1 and CDR2 sequences are GTSNPN and SVGIG (reference sequence). This CDR3 contains 12 residues. Trimming stripped 2 bases from V and 2 bases from J, with 4 bases between. The CDR3 region has the DNA TGTGCCTGGAGTCGAGCCTACAATGAGCAGTTCTTC. Translation: CAWSRAYNEQFF.

V and J are TRBV24-1 and TRBJ2-3, with TRBD2 matching over 7 bases. CDR3 size: 14 residues. Germline V gene sequence: CDR1 KGHDR, CDR2 SFDVKD. Trimming removed 3 bases from V and 5 bases from J; junction bases left unmatched: 4. The CDR3 spells CATSDNSGGDTQYF. The CDR3 DNA sequence: TGTGCCACCAGTGATAATTCGGGGGGAGATACGCAGTATTTT.

The genes are TRBV30 and TRBJ1-1, with 7 bases aligning to TRBD1. The CDR3 contains 14 residues. J lost 4 bases, V lost 2 bases, and 7 bases had no gene match. Germline V CDR1 and CDR2: GTSNPN, SVGIG (reference sequence). CDR3 in amino acids: CAWSLRGLGTEAFF. The CDR3 nucleotides read TGTGCCTGGAGTTTAAGGGGGCTAGGCACTGAAGCTTTCTTT.

J is TRBJ1-5 and V is TRBV7-2, with 7 bases fitting TRBD1. V shed 4 bases, J shed 6 bases, and the junction held 6 bases outside the gene matches. Germline-derived CDR1 and CDR2 are SGHTA and FQGNSA. CDR3 length: 14 residues. The CDR3 DNA reads TGTGCCAGCAGCTGGAACAGGGGCAGTCAGCCCCAGCATTTT. Translated, it gives CASSWNRGSQPQHF.

The chain has TRBV10-3 and TRBJ2-3; 14 bases align to TRBD2. The junction had 7 bases not matched to a gene; V was cut back by 5 bases and J by 0 bases. This CDR3 is 18 amino acids long. CDR1 and CDR2 (germline): ENHRY, SYGVKD. For the CDR3, the DNA is TGTGCCATCAGTTTTGGACTAGCGGGGGGCGTTAGCACAGATACGCAGTATTTT. Translated, it gives CAISFGLAGGVSTDTQYF.

As for this clone: Other DNA sequences within the sample encode an identical CDR3. The chain links TRBV9 to TRBJ2-7, with 7 bases aligning to TRBD1. The trim removed 0 bases at V and 2 bases at J, leaving 2 bases unmatched. The CDR3 is 14 residues long. CDR1 and CDR2 (germline): SGDLS, YYNGEE. The CDR3 DNA is TGTGCCAGCAGCGTAGGCACAGGGGCCTACGAGCAGTACTTC. Its translation is CASSVGTGAYEQYF.

This chain connects TRBV21-1 to TRBJ2-5; TRBD2, as called in the table, went unchecked against the DNA. TRBV21-1 is designated a pseudogene. This CDR3 is built from 17 residues. The DNA of the CDR3 is TGTGCCAGCAGCAAAGGTCGGACTAGCGGGGACCAAGAGACCCAGTACTTC. This codes for CASSKGRTSGDQETQYF.

The chain recombines TRBV6-6 with TRBJ2-7, with 7 bases matching TRBD1. After removal of 7 bases from V and 2 bases from J, the junction contained 8 bases not matched to a gene. The CDR3 totals 14 residues. CDR1 and CDR2 from the germline V gene are MNHNY and SVGAGI (reference sequence). CDR3 nucleotides: TGTGCCAGCAACAAAGGACAGGCCCCCTACGAGCAGTACTTC. Its protein is CASNKGQAPYEQYF.

The chain carries TRBV4-1 and TRBJ1-5; D remains unclear. Germline V gene data show CDR1 as MGHRA and CDR2 as YSYEKL. This CDR3 has 10 amino acids. Trimming took 5 bases from V and 7 from J, leaving 3 bases between them. This chain's CDR3 is CASSGQPQHF. The CDR3 DNA reads TGCGCCAGCAGCGGCCAGCCCCAGCATTTT.

The chain joins TRBV28 to TRBJ1-5; the D gene is possibly TRBD1 (5 bases). Trimming left V 3 bases short and J 7 bases short, with 13 bases between. This CDR3 has 14 residues. Germline V gene sequence: CDR1 MDHEN, CDR2 SYDVKM. The CDR3, as DNA: TGTGCCAGCAGTTTCTCAGGGCCGAACCAGCCCCAGCATTTT. This translates into CASSFSGPNQPQHF.

This chain joins TRBV7-8 and TRBJ2-3, with a weak D call TRBD1 (6 bases). The CDR3 covers 15 residues. The germline V and J ends were trimmed by 0 bases and 4 bases, with 11 bases remaining between them. CDR1 and CDR2 (germline): SGHVS, FQNEAQ. The CDR3 coding sequence is TGTGCCAGCAGCTTAGCTACACAGGGATCAGATACGCAGTATTTT. It translates to CASSLATQGSDTQYF.

In its sample, this clone was seen a few times. The chain uses TRBV10-3 and TRBJ1-5; D perhaps matches TRBD1 (5 bases). V lost 4 bases and J lost 3, with 7 bases in between. Looked up from germline, CDR1 is ENHRY and CDR2 is SYGVKD. The CDR3 sequence is 13 residues long. The chain's CDR3 is CAISAGVNQPQHF. In DNA, the CDR3 is TGTGCCATCAGTGCGGGGGTCAATCAGCCCCAGCATTTT.

This chain links TRBV6-6 with TRBJ1-5; 9 nucleotides line up with TRBD1. The germline V gene encodes CDR1 MNHNY and CDR2 SVGAGI (reference sequence). V lost 7 bases, J lost 6 bases, and 7 bases stayed unmatched. This CDR3 spans 14 amino acids. CDR3 amino acids: CASKQGAESQPQHF. CDR3 nucleotides: TGTGCCAGCAAACAGGGGGCTGAGAGTCAGCCCCAGCATTTT.

A single count supports this clone. The genes are TRBV2 and TRBJ2-2; unclear D gene. V lost 5 bases and J lost 1, with 17 bases in between. Germline V lookup: CDR1 SNHLY, CDR2 FYNNEI. The CDR3 is made up of 17 amino acids. The CDR3 sequence: CASSHAYRFGNTGELFF. CDR3 in DNA: TGTGCCAGCAGTCATGCGTACAGATTTGGGAACACCGGGGAGCTGTTTTTT.

On this clone itself: The germline gene is not matched at one end of the junction; a read error may be the cause. The chain employs TRBV4-1 and TRBJ2-3; 8 nucleotides line up with TRBD2. Germline V gene lookup returns CDR1 MGHRA and CDR2 YSYEKL. This CDR3 comprises 15 residues. The CDR3 coding sequence is TGCGCCAGCAGCCACACCGGGGGGGCCTCAGACACGCAGTATTTT. Amino acid sequence: CASSHTGGASDTQYF.

The chain links TRBV2 to TRBJ2-2; no reliable D call. The V gene lost 8 bases and the J gene lost 4 bases, with 14 bases spanning the gap. This CDR3 region has 14 residues. Germline values: CDR1 SNHLY, CDR2 FYNNEI. CDR3 protein: CASSPTVSTGELFF. The CDR3 DNA reads as TGTGCCAGCTCGCCCACGGTGAGCACCGGGGAGCTGTTTTTT.

This clone counts as medium-sized. At one boundary the junction diverges from the germline segment, which might be a read error. The V gene is TRBV27, the J gene TRBJ2-7, with TRBD2 identical over 9 bases. This CDR3 spans 15 amino acids. CDR1 is MNHEY and CDR2 is SMNVEV in the germline V gene (reference sequence). The DNA for the CDR3 is TGTGCCAGCAGTTTAGCGGGGGGGCTCTCCCACGAGCAGTACTTC. As protein: CASSLAGGLSHEQYF.

The chain uses TRBV6-6 and TRBJ2-5, with TRBD2 matching over 9 bases. Trimming cost V 8 bases and J 5 bases; bases outside gene matches: 12. This CDR3 is built from 15 residues. Germline CDR1 and CDR2: MNHNY and SVGAGI (reference sequence). The CDR3 DNA reads TGTGCCAGCCAAACCGGGACTAGCTCGCTGGAGACCCAGTACTTC. It yields the protein CASQTGTSSLETQYF.

CDR3 DNA sequence: TGTGCCAGCAGTCTCAGGGCAGCTAAACAAGAGACCCAGTACTTC. It is translated as CASSLRAAKQETQYF. V is TRBV7-2 and J is TRBJ2-5; TRBD1 might be the D (5 bases). Germline V CDR1 and CDR2: SGHTA, FQGNSA. CDR3 length equals 15 residues. Trimming shortened V by 6 bases and J by 2 bases, and 16 bases separated the two germline ends.

The V gene is TRBV30, the J gene TRBJ2-1, with TRBD2 matching over 10 bases. This CDR3 spans 15 amino acids. From germline, CDR1 is GTSNPN and CDR2 SVGIG (reference sequence). J gave up 5 bases and V 1 base, and 5 bases lay outside the gene matches. This CDR3 reads CAWSEGTSVHNEQFF. The DNA for the CDR3 is TGTGCCTGGAGTGAGGGGACTAGCGTCCACAATGAGCAGTTCTTC.

CDR3 residues: CASIPTGGLGYTF. CDR3 bases: TGTGCCAGCATCCCGACAGGGGGCCTTGGCTACACCTTC. V usage is TRBV6-5 and J usage is TRBJ1-2; 10 nucleotides agree with TRBD1. CDR1 is MNHEY and CDR2 is SVGAGI in the germline V gene. The CDR3 is made up of 13 amino acids. V was clipped by 7 bases and J by 7 bases; unmatched bases: 6.

V usage is TRBV6-4 and J usage is TRBJ1-6; 9 bases align to TRBD1. The CDR3 contains 15 residues. Germline CDR1 and CDR2: MRHNA and SNTAGT. With V trimmed by 2 bases and J by 9 bases, 5 bases remained unmatched. CDR3 in DNA: TGTGCCAGCAGTGACCAGGGACAGGGACGTTCACCCCTCCACTTT. Protein: CASSDQGQGRSPLHF.

The CDR3 bases are TGCAGTGCTAGTCCAGGGCTGATTGGAAACACCATATATTTT. It yields the protein CSASPGLIGNTIYF. The rearrangement joins TRBV20-1 to TRBJ1-3, with TRBD1 as a possible D gene (5 bases). This CDR3 is built from 14 residues. V lost 3 bases and J 3 bases, leaving 12 bases between the germline ends. Germline V gene lookup returns CDR1 DFQATT and CDR2 SNEGSKA (reference sequence).